Many counts were recorded for the clone carrying this TCR beta chain. Via MiXCR, TCRdb re-called the reads, giving one row per CDR3 protein. The sample yields around 440,000 distinct CDR3 sequences, about 10% seen once. V lost 5 bases and J lost 6; bases outside the gene matches: 9. The germline V gene has CDR1 SGHVS and CDR2 FQNEAQ. This CDR3 spans 14 amino acids. These data come from a study of T cell repertoires in cytomegalovirus infection. Sequencing was performed on PBMCs. This chain links TRBV7-8 with TRBJ1-2, with TRBD1 matching 7 bases. This sequence was found in a human donor in good health (CMV status not recorded). Some clones in this sample may be carry-over from other donors' samples. CDR3: CASSVSGTVNGYTF. As DNA, the CDR3 is TGTGCCAGCAGCGTATCCGGGACAGTAAATGGCTACACCTTC.